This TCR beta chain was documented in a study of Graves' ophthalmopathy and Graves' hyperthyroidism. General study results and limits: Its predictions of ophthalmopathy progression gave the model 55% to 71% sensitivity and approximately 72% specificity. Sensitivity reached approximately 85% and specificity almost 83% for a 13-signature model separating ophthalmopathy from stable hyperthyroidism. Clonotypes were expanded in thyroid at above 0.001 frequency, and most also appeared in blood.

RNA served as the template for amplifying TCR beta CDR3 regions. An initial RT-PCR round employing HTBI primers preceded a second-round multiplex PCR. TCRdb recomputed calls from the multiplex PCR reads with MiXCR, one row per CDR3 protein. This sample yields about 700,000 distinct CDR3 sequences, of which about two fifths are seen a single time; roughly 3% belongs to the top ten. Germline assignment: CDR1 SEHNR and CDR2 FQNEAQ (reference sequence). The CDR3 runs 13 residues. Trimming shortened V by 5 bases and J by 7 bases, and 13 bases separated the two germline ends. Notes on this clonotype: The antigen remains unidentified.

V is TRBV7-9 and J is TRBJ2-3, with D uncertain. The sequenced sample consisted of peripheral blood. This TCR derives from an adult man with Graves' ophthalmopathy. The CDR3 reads CASSQDRGNTQYF. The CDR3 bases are TGTGCCAGCAGCCAAGATCGTGGCAATACGCAGTATTTT.